This T cell receptor beta chain came from a study of identical twins. Germline V gives CDR1 SNHLY, CDR2 FYNNEI. Losses at the gene ends were 6 bases for V and 2 bases for J; bases not matched to a gene: 11. This CDR3 spans 16 amino acids. The table lists this clonotype with a count of one. TCRdb re-called the 5' RACE reads through MiXCR, storing one row per CDR3 protein. The sample includes 500,000 to 600,000 distinct CDR3 sequences, approximately 22% of them seen just once. Donors were all healthy Caucasians. The same data also went into a second study, on T cells expressing NK-cell markers. This second report adds: An anti-gamma-delta TCR antibody confined sorting to alpha-beta TCR T cells across several of the experiments. Leadership of the CD3+CD56-NKG2C+ fraction also belonged to these clonotypes in several donors.

The chain joins TRBV2 to TRBJ2-5, with 8 bases fitting TRBD1. Sequences were obtained from CD4+ T cells sorted from blood. This clonotype was obtained from a young woman in good health. The CDR3 loop reads CASSAYNRGSQETQYF. The CDR3 bases are TGTGCCAGCAGCGCTTATAACAGGGGGTCGCAAGAGACCCAGTACTTC.